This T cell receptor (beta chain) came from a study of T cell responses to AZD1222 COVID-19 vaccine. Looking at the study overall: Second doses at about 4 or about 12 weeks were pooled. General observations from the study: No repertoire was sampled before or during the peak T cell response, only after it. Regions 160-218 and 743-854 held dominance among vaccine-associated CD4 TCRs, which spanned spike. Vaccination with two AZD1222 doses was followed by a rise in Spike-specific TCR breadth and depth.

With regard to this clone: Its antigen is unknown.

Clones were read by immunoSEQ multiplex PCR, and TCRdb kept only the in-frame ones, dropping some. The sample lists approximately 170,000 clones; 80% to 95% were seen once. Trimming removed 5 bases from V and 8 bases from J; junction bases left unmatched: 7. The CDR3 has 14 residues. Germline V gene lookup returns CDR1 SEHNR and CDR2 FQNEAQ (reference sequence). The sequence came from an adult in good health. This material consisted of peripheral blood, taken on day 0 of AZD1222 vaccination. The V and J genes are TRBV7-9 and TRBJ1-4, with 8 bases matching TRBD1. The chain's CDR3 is CASSHGQGSEKLFF. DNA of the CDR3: TGTGCCAGCAGCCATGGACAGGGTAGCGAAAAACTGTTTTTT.